This TCR beta chain was found in a study of shared clonotypes between healthy human individuals. V trimming: 5 bases; J trimming: 4 bases; junction bases outside the gene matches: 6. CDR1 is ENHRY, CDR2 SYGVKD, per germline. The CDR3 is 15 residues long. Whole-study results and caveats: Among the subsets, naive ones generally showed larger estimated richness than memory ones. Around 5.3% of naive CD4 clonotypes were shared across four donors.

Using immunoSEQ multiplex PCR, the repertoire was profiled, and TCRdb retains in-frame clones only, with some absent. Altogether fewer than 2.5 million clones are present, 80% to 95% being singletons, with the ten largest covering 0.35% to 0.45%. With regard to this clone: Its antigen remains unknown.

Sequencing was done on a sample of naive CD4+ T cells from PBMCs. The subset was: CD45RA+ positively selected. The source is a man between 18 and 29 years old in good health. Some clones in this sample may be carry-over from other donors' samples. This sequence joins TRBV10-3 and TRBJ2-5, with 11 bases fitting TRBD1. In nucleotides, the CDR3 is TGTGCCATCAGTACCGGACAGGGGGCGGGAGAGACCCAGTACTTC. Translating it yields CAISTGQGAGETQYF.